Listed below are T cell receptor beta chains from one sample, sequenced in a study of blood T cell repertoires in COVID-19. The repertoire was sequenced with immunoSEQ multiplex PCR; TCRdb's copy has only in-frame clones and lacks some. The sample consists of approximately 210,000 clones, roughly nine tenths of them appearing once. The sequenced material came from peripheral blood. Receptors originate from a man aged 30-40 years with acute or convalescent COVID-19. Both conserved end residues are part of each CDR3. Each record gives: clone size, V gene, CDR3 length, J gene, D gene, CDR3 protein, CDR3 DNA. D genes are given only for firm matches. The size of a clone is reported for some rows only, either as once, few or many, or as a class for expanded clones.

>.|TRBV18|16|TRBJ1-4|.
CASSLNTVATNEKLFF
TGTGCCAGCTCACTAAACACAGTTGCAACTAATGAAAAACTGTTTTTT
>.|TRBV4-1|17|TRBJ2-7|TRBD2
CASSVDLAGGGLYEQYF
TGCGCCAGCAGCGTAGACCTAGCGGGAGGGGGCCTCTACGAGCAGTACTTC
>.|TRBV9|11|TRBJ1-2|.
CASSIWRGYTF
TGTGCCAGCAGCATATGGAGAGGCTACACCTTC
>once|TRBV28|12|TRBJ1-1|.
CASSLGEAEAFF
TGTGCCAGCAGTTTGGGAGAGGCTGAAGCTTTCTTT
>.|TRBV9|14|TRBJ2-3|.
CASSVALNTDTQYF
TGTGCCAGCAGCGTAGCACTTAACACAGATACGCAGTATTTT
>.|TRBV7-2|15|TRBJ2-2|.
CASSLVWGLTGELFF
TGTGCCAGCAGCTTAGTGTGGGGGCTTACCGGGGAGCTGTTTTTT
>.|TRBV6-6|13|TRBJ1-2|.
CASSFSGDYGYTF
TGTGCCAGCAGTTTTTCCGGGGACTATGGCTACACCTTC
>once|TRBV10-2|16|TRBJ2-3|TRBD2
CASRFLAGGPPDTQYF
TGCGCCAGCAGATTCCTAGCGGGGGGGCCCCCAGATACGCAGTATTTT
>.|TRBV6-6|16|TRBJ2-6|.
CASSPFTGRGANVLTF
TGTGCCAGCAGTCCCTTCACAGGGCGTGGGGCCAACGTCCTGACTTTC
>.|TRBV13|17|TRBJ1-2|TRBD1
CASSLGGGQGFLYGYTF
TGTGCCAGCAGCTTAGGGGGAGGACAGGGTTTCCTCTATGGCTACACCTTC
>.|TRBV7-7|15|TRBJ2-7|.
CASSFLGSGFCEQYF
TGTGCTAGCAGCTTTCTCGGTTCAGGGTTTTGCGAGCAGTACTTC
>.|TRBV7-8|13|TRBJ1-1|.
CASSLGGGTEAFF
TGTGCCAGCAGCTTAGGGGGGGGCACTGAAGCTTTCTTT
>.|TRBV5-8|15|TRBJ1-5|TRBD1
CASGLRGQGYQPQHF
TGTGCCAGCGGCCTCCGGGGACAGGGATATCAGCCCCAGCATTTT
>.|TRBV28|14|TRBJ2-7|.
CASSFLGRDYEQYF
TGTGCCAGCAGTTTTCTAGGAAGAGACTACGAGCAGTACTTC
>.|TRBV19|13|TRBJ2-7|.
CASREGRAYEQYF
TGTGCCAGTAGAGAAGGCAGGGCTTACGAGCAGTACTTC
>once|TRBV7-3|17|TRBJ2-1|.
CASSLMSSPELYNEQFF
TGTGCCAGCAGCTTAATGTCTAGCCCGGAGTTATACAATGAGCAGTTCTTC
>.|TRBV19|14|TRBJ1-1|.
CASSPGRFHTEAFF
TGTGCCAGTAGTCCGGGGAGATTCCACACTGAAGCTTTCTTT